This T cell receptor beta chain was sequenced for a study of T cell responses to AZD1222 COVID-19 vaccine. Trimming shortened V by 4 bases and J by 1 base, and 17 bases separated the two germline ends. Germline V gene lookup returns CDR1 SGDLS and CDR2 YYNGEE. CDR3 size: 16 residues. Assay: immunoSEQ multiplex PCR; the TCRdb copy retains only in-frame clones and omits some. The top ten hold roughly 1.9% of the sample, which has about 150,000 clones, 75% to 95% seen once. The source is an adult in good health. V is TRBV9 and J is TRBJ1-2, with a tentative D call TRBD1 (6 bases). This sample comprised peripheral blood, obtained on day 0 of AZD1222 vaccination. CDR3 in DNA: TGTGCCAGCAGCCGGACAGAAGGGAACTTTAACTATGGCTACACCTTC. It yields the protein CASSRTEGNFNYGYTF.